This T cell receptor beta chain was identified in a study of OX40 agonist ivuxolimab in advanced cancers. Study details: Head and neck, renal cell, melanoma or hepatocellular carcinoma were the cancers that dose-escalation patients had.

Comment on this clone: The antigen is undetermined.

Study conclusions and caveats: Researchers did not establish what antigens the expanded peripheral T cells target.

Assay: immunoSEQ multiplex PCR; the TCRdb copy retains only in-frame clones and omits some. This table holds 40,000 to 55,000 clones, approximately 90% found once. The cohort excluded patients with autoimmune disease history or systemic immunosuppression. Germline CDR1 is SGDLS and CDR2 is YYNGEE. With V trimmed by 0 bases and J by 11 bases, 6 bases remained unmatched. The CDR3 sequence is 15 residues long. This TCR was recovered from an adult with an advanced solid tumor such as melanoma, head and neck, liver or kidney cancer. This chain connects TRBV9 to TRBJ2-1; TRBD2 matches at 12 bases. Here the sequenced sample was CD4+ or CD8+ T cells sorted from blood, taken in a trial of the OX40 agonist ivuxolimab. The DNA of the CDR3 is TGTGCCAGCAGCGTAGCCTTGACTAGCGGGAGTCAGCAGTTCTTC. Protein product: CASSVALTSGSQQFF.